Detailed here is one TCR beta chain. Amplification yielded TCR beta CDR3 regions, with RNA transcripts as the source. HTBI primers were the set used in a first-round RT-PCR of the TCR CDR3. TCRdb reprocessed the multiplex PCR reads with MiXCR, giving one entry per CDR3 protein. The sample lists hundreds of thousands of distinct CDR3 sequences, about 35% occurring once. The data originate from a study of T cells in Graves' hyperthyroidism and ophthalmopathy. The hyperthyroidism patients had all been newly diagnosed, and their disease duration was under 2 months. Their ages ranged from 18 to 65 years. The CDR3 is made up of 15 amino acids. V was trimmed by 2 bases and J by 5 bases, leaving 15 bases between them. Germline loops: CDR1 DFQATT, CDR2 SNEGSKA (reference sequence).

The sample taken for sequencing was blood. The chain employs TRBV20-1 and TRBJ2-2; D is perhaps TRBD1 (5 bases). This TCR was recovered from a middle-aged woman with Graves' hyperthyroidism. CDR3 protein: CSARPGRVETGELFF. The CDR3 region has the DNA TGCAGTGCTAGACCGGGCAGGGTAGAAACCGGGGAGCTGTTTTTT.